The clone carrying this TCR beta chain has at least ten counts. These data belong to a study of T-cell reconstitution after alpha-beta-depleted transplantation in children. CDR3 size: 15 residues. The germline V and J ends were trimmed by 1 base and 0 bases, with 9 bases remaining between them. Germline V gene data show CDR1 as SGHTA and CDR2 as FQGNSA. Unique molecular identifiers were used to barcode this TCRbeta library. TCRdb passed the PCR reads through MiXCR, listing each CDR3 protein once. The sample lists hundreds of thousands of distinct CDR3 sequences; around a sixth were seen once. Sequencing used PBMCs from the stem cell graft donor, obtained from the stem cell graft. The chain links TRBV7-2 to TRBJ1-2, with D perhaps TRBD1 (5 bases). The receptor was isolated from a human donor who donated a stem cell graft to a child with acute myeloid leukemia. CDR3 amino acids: CASSLESGANYGYTF. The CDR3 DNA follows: TGTGCCAGCAGCTTAGAATCGGGGGCTAACTATGGCTACACCTTC.